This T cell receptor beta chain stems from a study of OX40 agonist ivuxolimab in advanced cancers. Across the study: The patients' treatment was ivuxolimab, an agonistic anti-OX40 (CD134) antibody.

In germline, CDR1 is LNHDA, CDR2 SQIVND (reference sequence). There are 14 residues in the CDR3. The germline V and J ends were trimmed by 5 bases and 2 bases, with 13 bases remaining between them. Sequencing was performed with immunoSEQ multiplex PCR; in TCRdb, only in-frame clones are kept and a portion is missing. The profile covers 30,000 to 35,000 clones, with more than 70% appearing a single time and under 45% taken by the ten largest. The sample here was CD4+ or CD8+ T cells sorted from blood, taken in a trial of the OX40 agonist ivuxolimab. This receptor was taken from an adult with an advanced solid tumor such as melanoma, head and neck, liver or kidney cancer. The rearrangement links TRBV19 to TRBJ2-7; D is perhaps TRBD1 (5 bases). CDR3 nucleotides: TGTGCCAGTAGTCCCTGGGGCAGCGCCTACGAGCAGTACTTC. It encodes CASSPWGSAYEQYF.